The entry that follows covers one T cell receptor (beta chain) sequence. Its cognate antigen is unknown. V was cut by 0 bases and J by 3 bases, with 8 bases left in between. The CDR3 totals 14 residues. The germline V gene has CDR1 SEHNR and CDR2 FQNEAQ (reference sequence). A second roughly 7 to 12 cycle PCR used barcoded and J-beta primers. Every sample gave at least 2.5 million paired-end reads containing CDR3. TCRdb used MiXCR to reprocess the 5' RACE reads, holding one entry per CDR3 protein. The sample holds about 900,000 distinct CDR3 sequences, about 48% seen once. This entry is derived from a study of blood T cells in healthy people across ages. Study conclusions and caveats: Estimates drawn from one million T cells were deemed to understate diversity.

The receptor comes from a man aged 30-40 years in good health. Specimen: blood. The gene calls are TRBV7-9 and TRBJ1-1; D is unclear. In nucleotides, the CDR3 is TGTGCCAGCAGCTTAGCCTGGGTGGACACTGAAGCTTTCTTT. Translation: CASSLAWVDTEAFF.